The rows below give T cell receptor beta chains drawn from one sample of a study of T cell repertoires in cytomegalovirus infection. TCRdb called the reads again in MiXCR, with one record for every CDR3 protein. Of fewer than 80,000 distinct CDR3 sequences listed, roughly 3.6% were seen once; the top ten hold roughly 4.4%. Sequenced input: PBMCs. These receptors were collected from a human donor in good health (CMV status not recorded). Some clones in this sample may be carry-over from other donors' samples. Both conserved end residues are part of each CDR3.

V gene	J gene	CDR3 protein
TRBV5-4	TRBJ2-5	CASGPPPGGETQYF
TRBV6-9	TRBJ2-5	CVSGGPPETQYF
TRBV28	TRBJ2-2	CASSGQVYTGELFF
TRBV12-3/TRBV12-4	TRBJ2-1	CASTPGGLAAYNEQFF
TRBV5-4	TRBJ1-1	CASSLAGQAFF
TRBV28	TRBJ1-6	CASSFLDVSSPLHF
TRBV20-1	TRBJ1-1	CSASLGTGVLTEAFF
TRBV4-3	TRBJ1-1	CASSQTPQVNTEAFF
TRBV10-3	TRBJ2-7	CAIGGQNYEQYF
TRBV5-8	TRBJ1-1	CASSLAGLTGGAGTEAFF
TRBV5-1	TRBJ2-3	CASSFERRTQYF
TRBV20-1	TRBJ2-5	CSASKGQETQYF
TRBV7-6	TRBJ2-3	CASSLRLAGSSETQYF
TRBV11-3	TRBJ2-1	CASSPAFSGGVNEQFF
TRBV20-1	TRBJ2-3	CSASPGPSTDTQYF
TRBV12-3/TRBV12-4	TRBJ1-5	CASSPGGTGGNQPQHF
TRBV12-3/TRBV12-4	TRBJ2-1	CASTLRGSYNEQFF
TRBV12-3/TRBV12-4	TRBJ1-2	CASSQPGQGNYGYTF
TRBV10-3	TRBJ2-1	CAISERSGHYNEQFF
TRBV7-2	TRBJ2-3	CASSLATSGGTDTQYF
TRBV14	TRBJ2-7	CASSQDRYGSTYEQYF
TRBV9	TRBJ1-1	CASSTRGLGTEAFF